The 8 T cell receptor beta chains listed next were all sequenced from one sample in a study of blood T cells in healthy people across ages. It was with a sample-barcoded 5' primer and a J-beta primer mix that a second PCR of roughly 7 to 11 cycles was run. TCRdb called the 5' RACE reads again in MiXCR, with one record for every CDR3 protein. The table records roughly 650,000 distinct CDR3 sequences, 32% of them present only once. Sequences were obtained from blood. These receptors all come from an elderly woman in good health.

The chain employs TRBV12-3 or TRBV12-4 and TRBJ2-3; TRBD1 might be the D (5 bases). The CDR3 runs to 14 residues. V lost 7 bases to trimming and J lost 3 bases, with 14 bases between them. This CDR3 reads CASNCPGWTDTQYF. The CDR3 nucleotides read TGTGCCAGCAATTGTCCAGGGTGGACAGATACGCAGTATTTT.

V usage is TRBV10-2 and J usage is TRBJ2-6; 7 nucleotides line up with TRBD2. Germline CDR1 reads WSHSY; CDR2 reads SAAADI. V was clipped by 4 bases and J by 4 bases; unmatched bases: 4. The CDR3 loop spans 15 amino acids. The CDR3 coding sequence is TGCGCCAGCAGTGGCGGGGGTGGGGGGGCCAACGTCCTGACTTTC. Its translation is CASSGGGGGANVLTF.

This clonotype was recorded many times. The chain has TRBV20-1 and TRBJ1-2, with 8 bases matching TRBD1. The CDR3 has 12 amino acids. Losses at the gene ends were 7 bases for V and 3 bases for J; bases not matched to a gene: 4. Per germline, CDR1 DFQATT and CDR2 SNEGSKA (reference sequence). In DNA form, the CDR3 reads TGCAGTGTGGACAGGGTAGACTATGGCTACACCTTC. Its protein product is CSVDRVDYGYTF.

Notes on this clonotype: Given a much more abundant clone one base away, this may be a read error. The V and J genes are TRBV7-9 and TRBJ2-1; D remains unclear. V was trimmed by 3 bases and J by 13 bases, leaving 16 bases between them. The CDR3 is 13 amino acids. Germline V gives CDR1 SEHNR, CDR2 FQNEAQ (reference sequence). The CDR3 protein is CASSLGIRETQFF. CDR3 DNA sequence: TGTGCCAGCAGCTTGGGAATCCGAGAGACCCAGTTCTTC.

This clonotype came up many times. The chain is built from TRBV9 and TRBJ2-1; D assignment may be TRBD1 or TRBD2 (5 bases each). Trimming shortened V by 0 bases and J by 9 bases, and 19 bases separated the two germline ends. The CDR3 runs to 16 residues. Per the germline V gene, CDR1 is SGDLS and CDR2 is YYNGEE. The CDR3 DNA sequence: TGTGCCAGCAGCGTAGCTACTAACCCCGGGGACGGTGAGCAGTTCTTC. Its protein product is CASSVATNPGDGEQFF.

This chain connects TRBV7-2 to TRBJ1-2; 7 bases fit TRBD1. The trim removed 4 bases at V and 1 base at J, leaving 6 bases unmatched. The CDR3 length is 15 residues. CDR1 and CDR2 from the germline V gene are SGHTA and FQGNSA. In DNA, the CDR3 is TGTGCCAGCAGCTCAACAACAGGGGATAACTATGGCTACACCTTC. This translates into CASSSTTGDNYGYTF.

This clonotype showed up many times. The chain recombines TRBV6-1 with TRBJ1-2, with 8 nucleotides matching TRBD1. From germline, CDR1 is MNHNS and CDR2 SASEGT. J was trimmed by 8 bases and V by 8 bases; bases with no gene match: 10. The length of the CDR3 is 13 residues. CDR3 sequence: CASDRGLPRGYTF. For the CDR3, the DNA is TGTGCCAGCGACAGGGGCCTCCCGAGGGGCTACACCTTC.

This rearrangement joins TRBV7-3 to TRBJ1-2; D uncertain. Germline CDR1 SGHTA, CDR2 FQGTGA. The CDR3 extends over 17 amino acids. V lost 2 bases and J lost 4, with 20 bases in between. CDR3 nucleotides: TGTGCCAGCAGCTTAGGGCCGGCCCCGCCGTCTGTCTATGGCTACACCTTC. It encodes CASSLGPAPPSVYGYTF.